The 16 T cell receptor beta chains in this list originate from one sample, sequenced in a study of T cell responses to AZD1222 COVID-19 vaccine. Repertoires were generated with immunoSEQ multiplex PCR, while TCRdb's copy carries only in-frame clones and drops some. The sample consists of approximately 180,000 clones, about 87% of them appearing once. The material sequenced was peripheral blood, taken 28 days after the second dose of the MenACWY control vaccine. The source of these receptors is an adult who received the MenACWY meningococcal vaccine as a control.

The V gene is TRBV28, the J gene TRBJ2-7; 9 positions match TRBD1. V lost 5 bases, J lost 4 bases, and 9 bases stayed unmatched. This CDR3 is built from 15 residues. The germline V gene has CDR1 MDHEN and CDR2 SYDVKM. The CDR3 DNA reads TGTGCCAGCAGTCCATACGGGACAGGGCATTACGAGCAGTACTTC. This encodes CASSPYGTGHYEQYF.

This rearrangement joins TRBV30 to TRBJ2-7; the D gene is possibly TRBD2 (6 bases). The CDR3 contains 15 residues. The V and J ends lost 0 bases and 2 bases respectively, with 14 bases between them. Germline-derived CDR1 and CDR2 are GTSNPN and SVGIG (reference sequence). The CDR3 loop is CAWSVPGLGAYEQYF. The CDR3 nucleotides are TGTGCCTGGAGTGTACCGGGACTGGGGGCCTACGAGCAGTACTTC.

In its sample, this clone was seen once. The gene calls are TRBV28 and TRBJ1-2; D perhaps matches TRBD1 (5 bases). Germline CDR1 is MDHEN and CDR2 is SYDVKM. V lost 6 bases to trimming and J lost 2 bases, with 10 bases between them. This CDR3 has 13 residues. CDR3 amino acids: CASSLGVNYGYTF. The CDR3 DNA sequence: TGTGCCAGCAGCCTGGGGGTGAACTATGGCTACACCTTC.

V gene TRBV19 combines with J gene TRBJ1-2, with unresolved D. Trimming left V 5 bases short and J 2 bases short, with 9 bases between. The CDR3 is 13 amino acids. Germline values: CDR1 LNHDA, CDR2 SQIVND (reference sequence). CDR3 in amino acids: CASSGQTNYGYTF. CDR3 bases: TGTGCCAGTAGTGGGCAGACCAACTATGGCTACACCTTC. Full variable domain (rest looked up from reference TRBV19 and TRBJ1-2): DGGITQSPKYLFRKEGQNVTLSCEQNLNHDAMYWYRQDPGQGLRLIYYSQIVNDFQKGDIAEGYSVSREKKESFPLTVTSAQKNPTAFYLCASSGQTNYGYTFGSGTRLTVV.

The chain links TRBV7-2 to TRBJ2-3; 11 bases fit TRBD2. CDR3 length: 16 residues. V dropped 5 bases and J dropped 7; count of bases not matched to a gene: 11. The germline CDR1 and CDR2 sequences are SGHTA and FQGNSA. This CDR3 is CASSLVAGGQGNTQYF. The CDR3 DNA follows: TGTGCCAGCAGCCTAGTAGCGGGAGGGCAGGGAAATACGCAGTATTTT.

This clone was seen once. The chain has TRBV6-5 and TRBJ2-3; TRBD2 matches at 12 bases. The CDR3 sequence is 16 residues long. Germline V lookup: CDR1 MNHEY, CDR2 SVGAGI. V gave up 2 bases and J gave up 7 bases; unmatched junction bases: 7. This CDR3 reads CASSYATSGSRNTQYF. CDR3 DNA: TGTGCCAGCAGTTACGCGACTAGCGGGAGTCGGAATACGCAGTATTTT.

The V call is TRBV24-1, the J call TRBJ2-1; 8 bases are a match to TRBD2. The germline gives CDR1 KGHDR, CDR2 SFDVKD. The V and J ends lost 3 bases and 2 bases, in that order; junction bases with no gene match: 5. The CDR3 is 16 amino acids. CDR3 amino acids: CATSDGTSSTYNEQFF. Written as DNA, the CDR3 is TGTGCCACCAGTGATGGGACTAGTAGCACCTACAATGAGCAGTTCTTC.

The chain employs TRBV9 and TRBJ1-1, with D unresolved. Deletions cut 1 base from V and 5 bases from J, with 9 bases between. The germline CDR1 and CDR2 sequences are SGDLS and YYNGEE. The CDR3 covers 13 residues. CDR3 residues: CASSVLGPTEAFF. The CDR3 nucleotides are TGTGCCAGCAGCGTATTAGGGCCAACTGAAGCTTTCTTT.

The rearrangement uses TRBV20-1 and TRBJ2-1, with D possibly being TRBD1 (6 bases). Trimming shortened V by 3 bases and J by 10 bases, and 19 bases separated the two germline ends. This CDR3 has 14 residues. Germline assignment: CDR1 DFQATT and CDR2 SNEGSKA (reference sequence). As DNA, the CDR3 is TGCAGTGCTAGTGTCAGGGGCCCCACATGGGAGCAGTTCTTC. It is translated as CSASVRGPTWEQFF.

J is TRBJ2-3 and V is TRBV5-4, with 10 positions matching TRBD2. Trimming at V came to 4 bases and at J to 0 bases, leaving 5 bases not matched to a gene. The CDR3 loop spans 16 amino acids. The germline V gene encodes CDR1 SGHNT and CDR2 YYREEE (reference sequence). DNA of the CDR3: TGTGCCAGCAGCGGTAGTAGCGGGAGGAGCACAGATACGCAGTATTTT. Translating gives CASSGSSGRSTDTQYF. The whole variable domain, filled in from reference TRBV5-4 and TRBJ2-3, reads ETGVTQSPTHLIKTRGQQVTLRCSSQSGHNTVSWYQQALGQGPQFIFQYYREEENGRGNFPPRFSGLQFPNYSSELNVNALELDDSALYLCASSGSSGRSTDTQYFGPGTRLTVL.

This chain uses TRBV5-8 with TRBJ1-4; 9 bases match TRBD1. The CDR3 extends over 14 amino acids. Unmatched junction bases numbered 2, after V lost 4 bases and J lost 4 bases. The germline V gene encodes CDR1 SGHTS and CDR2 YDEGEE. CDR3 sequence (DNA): TGTGCCAGCAGCACGGGACAGGGTAATGAAAAACTGTTTTTT. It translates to CASSTGQGNEKLFF.

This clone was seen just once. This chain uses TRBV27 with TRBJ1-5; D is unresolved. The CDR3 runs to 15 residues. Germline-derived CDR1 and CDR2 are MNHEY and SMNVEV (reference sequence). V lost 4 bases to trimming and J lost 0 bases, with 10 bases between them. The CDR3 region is CASSSQTYSNQPQHF. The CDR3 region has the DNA TGTGCCAGCAGTTCCCAAACTTATAGCAATCAGCCCCAGCATTTT.

The CDR3: CASSIYQTHEAFF. Written as DNA, the CDR3 is TGTGCCAGTAGTATTTACCAGACCCATGAAGCTTTCTTT. V usage is TRBV19 and J usage is TRBJ1-1; D is unclear. CDR1 is LNHDA and CDR2 is SQIVND in the germline V gene (reference sequence). V was shortened by 3 bases and J by 7 bases, with 12 bases between the two germline ends. CDR3 size: 13 residues. Looking up the rest from reference TRBV19 and TRBJ1-1 gives the full variable domain: DGGITQSPKYLFRKEGQNVTLSCEQNLNHDAMYWYRQDPGQGLRLIYYSQIVNDFQKGDIAEGYSVSREKKESFPLTVTSAQKNPTAFYLCASSIYQTHEAFFGQGTRLTVV.

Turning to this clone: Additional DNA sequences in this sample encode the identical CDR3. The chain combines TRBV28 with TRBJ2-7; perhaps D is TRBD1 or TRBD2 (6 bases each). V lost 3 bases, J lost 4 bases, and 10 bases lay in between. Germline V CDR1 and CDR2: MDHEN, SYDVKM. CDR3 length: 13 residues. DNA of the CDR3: TGTGCCAGCAGTTTGACGGGGGCTTACGAGCAGTACTTC. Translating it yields CASSLTGAYEQYF.

The CDR3 nucleotides read TGTGCCAGCAGCCTGGAGAGACAATACCACACCGGGGAGCTGTTTTTT. Translated: CASSLERQYHTGELFF. The chain recombines TRBV5-4 with TRBJ2-2; D gene uncertain. This CDR3 is 16 amino acids long. The ends were cut back, 4 bases at V and 3 bases at J, with 16 bases in the middle. From germline, CDR1 is SGHNT and CDR2 YYREEE (reference sequence).

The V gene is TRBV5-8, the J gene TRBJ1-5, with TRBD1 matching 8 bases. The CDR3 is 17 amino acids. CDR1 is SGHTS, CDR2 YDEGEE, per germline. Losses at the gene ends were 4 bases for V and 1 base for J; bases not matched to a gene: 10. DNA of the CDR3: TGTGCCAGCAGCCGTTCCCCAGGGGGCTGGAGCAATCAGCCCCAGCATTTT. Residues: CASSRSPGGWSNQPQHF.